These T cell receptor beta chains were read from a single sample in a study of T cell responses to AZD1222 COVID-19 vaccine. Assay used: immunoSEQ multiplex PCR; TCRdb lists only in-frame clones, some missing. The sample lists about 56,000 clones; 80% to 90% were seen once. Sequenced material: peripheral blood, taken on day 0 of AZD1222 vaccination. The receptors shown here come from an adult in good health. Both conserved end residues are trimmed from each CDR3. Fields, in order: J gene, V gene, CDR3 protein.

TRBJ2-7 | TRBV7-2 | ASSLARESYEQY
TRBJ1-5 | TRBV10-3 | AISSRNQPQH
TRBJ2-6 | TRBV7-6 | ASSFGVYATSSGANVLT
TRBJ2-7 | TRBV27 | ASSLFSTGGIYEQY
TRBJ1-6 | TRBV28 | ASSLRDRDSPLH
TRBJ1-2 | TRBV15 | ATSRDPYYGYT
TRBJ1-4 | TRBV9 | ASSAGHSATNEKLF
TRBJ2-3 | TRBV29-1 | SAIGGTRTDTQY
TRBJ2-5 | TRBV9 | ASSGLGLAGGETQY
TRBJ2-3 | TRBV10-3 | AIRPAISTDTQY
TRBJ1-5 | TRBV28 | ASSRTGLNQPQH
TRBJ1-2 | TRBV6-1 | ASSELGYGYT
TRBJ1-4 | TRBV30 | AWTLGGTTNEKLF
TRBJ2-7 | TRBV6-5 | ASSYDGGGHSYEQY
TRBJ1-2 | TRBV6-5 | ASLGRGQPNYGYT
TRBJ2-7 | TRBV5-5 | ASSLKGYSYEQY
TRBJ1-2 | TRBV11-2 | ASSGYRAKDYGYT
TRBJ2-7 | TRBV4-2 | ASSPFGTSGAYEQY
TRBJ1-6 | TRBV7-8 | ASSHGQISSYNSPLH
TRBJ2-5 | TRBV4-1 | ASSQEEGGELETQY
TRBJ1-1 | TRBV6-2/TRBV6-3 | ASSGGSGISEAF
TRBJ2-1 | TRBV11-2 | ASSLDRGNEQF
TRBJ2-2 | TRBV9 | ASSEGRAGRSNTGELF
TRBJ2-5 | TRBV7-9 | ASSLDRDEVETQY
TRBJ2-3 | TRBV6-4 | ASSDGQGGTDTQY
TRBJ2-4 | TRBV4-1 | ASSQPGTKNIQY
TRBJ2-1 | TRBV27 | ASSLFSANEQF
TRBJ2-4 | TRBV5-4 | ASSLGGGGQGVVKNIQY
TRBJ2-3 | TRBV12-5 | ASGLGDRVVPDTQY